The clone carrying this T cell receptor beta chain was seen just once. Its cognate antigen is unknown. The sample is drawn from a study of CD8+ T cells in alopecia areata. Study at large: Twice a day, 5 to 10 mg of oral tofacitinib was administered to treated patients. Dosing spanned 6 to 18 months on tofacitinib, then 6 months off drug. Broader study findings: There were also resident alphabeta T cells of normal skin sequenced in scalp samples.

The CDR3 totals 16 residues. V lost 2 bases, J lost 6 bases, and 10 bases stayed unmatched. Treatment meaning: oral pan-JAK inhibitor, 5-10 mg twice daily. Sequencing used cDNA as its template, made by extracting RNA and reverse transcribing it. This table comes from immunoSEQ multiplex PCR, and its TCRdb copy is limited to in-frame clones, with some not included. The table shows 80,000 to 100,000 clones, with roughly 46% occurring only once. The gene calls are TRBV23-1 and TRBJ1-5, with 7 bases fitting TRBD1. TRBV23-1 is reported as an ORF; its role is uncertain. Sequencing was performed on CD8+ T cells sorted from blood, taken at week 24, from a patient treated with tofacitinib. The sequence derives from a human donor with alopecia areata. The CDR3 nucleotides are TGCGCCAGCAGTCAAACCCCAGGGGGTCGAGGTCAGCCCCAGCATTTT. This gives the protein CASSQTPGGRGQPQHF.